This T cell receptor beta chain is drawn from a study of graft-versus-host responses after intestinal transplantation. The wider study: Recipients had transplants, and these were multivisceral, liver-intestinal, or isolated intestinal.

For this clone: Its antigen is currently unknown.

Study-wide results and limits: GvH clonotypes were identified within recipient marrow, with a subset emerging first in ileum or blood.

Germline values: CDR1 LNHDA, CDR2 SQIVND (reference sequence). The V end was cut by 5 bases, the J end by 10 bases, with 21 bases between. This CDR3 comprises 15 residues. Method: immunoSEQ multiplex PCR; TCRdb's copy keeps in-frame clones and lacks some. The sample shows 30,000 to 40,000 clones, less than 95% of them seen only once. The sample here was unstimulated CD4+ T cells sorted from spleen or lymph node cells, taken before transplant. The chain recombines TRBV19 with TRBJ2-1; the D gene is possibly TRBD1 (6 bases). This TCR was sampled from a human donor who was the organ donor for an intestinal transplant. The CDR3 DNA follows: TGTGCCAGTAGTCCAGGCGGACAGATGCTAATAGAGCAGTTCTTC. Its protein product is CASSPGGQMLIEQFF.